This entry describes one T cell receptor beta chain. This clonotype has ten or more counts. The antigen this receptor binds is unknown. Qualities for individual bases were not recorded, and no much larger clone is one base off. The sample belongs to a study of early T cells in non-severe SARS-CoV-2 infection (dated by TCRdb to the early 2020s). As for the study more broadly: Because TCR sequencing relied on bulk RNA taken from unsorted whole blood, pairing of alpha and beta chains was not possible.

Set within a cohort of healthcare workers in London, UK, this nested case-control study involved weekly PCR testing of nasopharyngeal swabs along with blood sampling. Healthcare workers were recruited between 23 and 31 March 2020, during the week of the UK lockdown, and were followed weekly for up to about 15 weeks. The CDR3 numbers 14 residues from cysteine through phenylalanine. Solely the CDR3 DNA is kept, with 42 bases framed from the first base. Trimmed from V: 6 bases; trimmed from J: 8 bases; junction bases lacking a gene match: 4. CDR1 and CDR2 were assigned from the germline V gene as ENHRY and SYGVKD. The library was built by means of 5' RACE. Sequenced on a NextSeq 500. In the TCR library protocol, unique molecular identifiers were attached to individual cDNA molecules to correct for PCR bias and sequencing error. Both TCR alpha and beta chains were sequenced, and tight co-correlation was observed between alpha and beta sequence abundances in each sample. In the authors' own workflow: V gene, J gene and CDR3 annotation of TCR sequences was performed with Decombinator V4. Expanded TCRs were defined as changing significantly between any two time points under a Poisson model with p below 0.0001. TCR abundances were normalised to the total number of TCRs sequenced per sample and expressed as counts per million. TRAV1-2 paired with TRAJ12, TRAJ20 or TRAJ33 defined MAIT TCRs, while TRAV10 paired with TRAJ18 defined iNKT TCRs. VDJdb, accessed on 1 November 2021, was searched for TCRs annotated for CMV, EBV and SARS-CoV-2, and TCRs annotated for more than one antigen were excluded. TCRdb redid the processing of the public reads, applying fastp at Q25 and MiXCR, and retained in-frame beta chains. Rows are unified per CDR3 protein, each entry keeping the most common DNA and genes. TCRdb's processing, not the authors' own work, is the source of the V and J calls. The sample table contains around 26,000 distinct CDR3 sequences; only one count was recorded for just over 4% of them. About 6.3% of the sample belongs to the ten largest clones.

Paper-wide results and their limitations: VDJdb matching was skewed toward anti-spike CD8 responses and likely underestimated virus-specific expansions by missing private and CD4 specificities.

The sequenced sample consisted of whole blood. The chain is encoded by TRBV10-3 joined to TRBJ1-4; the junction holds 12 bases that match TRBD1. The TCR comes from an adult who was a healthcare worker with PCR-confirmed SARS-CoV-2 infection or an uninfected control (not recorded which). The CDR3 loop reads CAIRSGTGGEKLFF. The sequenced DNA is TGTGCCATCAGATCCGGGACAGGGGGCGAAAAACTGTTTTTT.